This T cell receptor (beta chain) was recorded in a study of T cell clonotyping in hematopoietic cell transplantation. General study findings and limits: CD4 and CD8 repertoire contributions could not be separated without sorting. Recipient TCR diversity dropped after transplant; expanded clonotypes rose from day 30 to 180.

Time point defined: recipient sample about 28 days before transplant, after cytoreduction. Germline V lookup: CDR1 SGHAT, CDR2 FQNNGV. The CDR3 is made up of 13 amino acids. V was cut by 3 bases and J by 5 bases, with 8 bases left in between. Concerning this clone itself: Its antigen remains unknown.

Clones were sequenced by immunoSEQ multiplex PCR, and TCRdb holds only the in-frame ones, with some missing. The profile shows roughly 45,000 clones, just over 85% of them singletons. This material consisted of peripheral blood mononuclear cells, taken before stem cell transplant. The receptor comes from a man aged 60-69 years with biphenotypic leukemia. Some clones in this sample may be carry-over from other donors' samples. This chain links TRBV11-2 with TRBJ2-1; TRBD2 might be the D (5 bases). This CDR3 reads CASSFHGNNEQFF. CDR3 nucleotides: TGTGCCAGCAGCTTCCACGGGAACAATGAGCAGTTCTTC. The entire variable domain, with the rest obtained from reference TRBV11-2 and TRBJ2-1, is as follows: EAGVAQSPRYKIIEKRQSVAFWCNPISGHATLYWYQQILGQGPKLLIQFQNNGVVDDSQLPKDRFSAERLKGVDSTLKIQPAKLEDSAVYLCASSFHGNNEQFFGPGTRLTVL.